The rows below give T cell receptor beta chains drawn from one sample of a study of CD8 T cells in ankylosing spondylitis. Each CDR3 protein is one row after TCRdb ran MiXCR on the 5' RACE reads. The sample has more than 600,000 distinct CDR3 sequences; around 20% are singletons. The sequenced sample was blood, either unsorted or a sorted T cell fraction (not recorded which). The source is a male donor with ankylosing spondylitis. The CDR3 runs from the conserved cysteine through the conserved F or W. The D gene is left open where the match is weak. Clone size, where shown, is once, few, many, or a class for clones that have expanded.

NA | NA | TRBJ2-5 | TRBV28 | TGTGCCAGCAGTTTCGGCGGGTTGGGAGAGACCCAGTACTTC | CASSFGGLGETQYF
TRBD2 | few | TRBJ2-2 | TRBV27 | TGTGCCAGCAGGGACCCCTGGACTAGCGTTTGCTACACCGGGGAGCTGTTTTTT | CASRDPWTSVCYTGELFF
NA | few | TRBJ2-2 | TRBV27 | TGTGCCAGCAGGGCCGTGAGCCACTCGAACACCGGGGAGCTGTTTTTT | CASRAVSHSNTGELFF
TRBD2 | many | TRBJ2-3 | TRBV12-3/TRBV12-4 | TGTGCCAGCAGTCGGACTAGCTATTTAGATACGCAGTATTTT | CASSRTSYLDTQYF
NA | NA | TRBJ2-1 | TRBV6-2/TRBV6-3 | TGTGCCAGCAGTAGTAGTTTTGAGCAGTTCTTC | CASSSSFEQFF
NA | few | TRBJ1-2 | TRBV11-2 | TGTGCCAGCAGTTTCGACGGAAATAACTATGGCTACACCTTC | CASSFDGNNYGYTF
TRBD1 | NA | TRBJ2-5 | TRBV5-1 | TGCGCCAGCAGCCAAGGACAGGTCGTGGAGACCCAGTACTTC | CASSQGQVVETQYF
NA | NA | TRBJ1-2 | TRBV6-6 | TGTGCCAGCAGTTACTCAGGGGACGACGGCTACACCTTC | CASSYSGDDGYTF
NA | NA | TRBJ2-3 | TRBV24-1 | TGTGCCACCAGTGATTTGGGATCAGGAGGGACGAATACGCAGTATTTT | CATSDLGSGGTNTQYF
NA | NA | TRBJ2-7 | TRBV6-1 | TGTGCCACCAAAAGCCCGGGACGGAAGCACTACGAGCAGTACTTC | CATKSPGRKHYEQYF
NA | few | TRBJ2-7 | TRBV7-2 | TGTGCCAGCAGCTCGCAGGCGCTGGGGTACGAGCAGTACTTC | CASSSQALGYEQYF
NA | NA | TRBJ2-1 | TRBV10-3 | TGTGCCATCAGTGACCGTGAAGGCATCGGGAATGAGCAGTTCTTC | CAISDREGIGNEQFF
NA | NA | TRBJ2-7 | TRBV9 | TGTGCCAGCAGCGTAGGTGGGCGAAGGGACGAGCAGTACTTC | CASSVGGRRDEQYF
NA | NA | TRBJ1-2 | TRBV7-2 | TGTGCCAGCAGCTCGATTACCGGGACATATGGCTACACCTTC | CASSSITGTYGYTF
NA | NA | TRBJ2-2 | TRBV5-1 | TGCGCCAGCAGATCGCTAGCCCGGGATACCGGGGAGCTGTTTTTT | CASRSLARDTGELFF
NA | NA | TRBJ1-1 | TRBV6-2/TRBV6-3 | TGTGCCAGCAGCCTGGAAAGGACAGCGATGAACACTGAAGCTTTCTTT | CASSLERTAMNTEAFF
NA | NA | TRBJ1-4 | TRBV27 | TGTGCCAGCAGTTTCGGGCCTTGGGAAAAACTGTTTTTT | CASSFGPWEKLFF
NA | NA | TRBJ2-1 | TRBV6-1 | TGTGCCAGCAGTCGTTCAGGTCCCATCCATGAGCAGTTCTTC | CASSRSGPIHEQFF
NA | few | TRBJ2-1 | TRBV5-5 | TGTGCCACCCCGTGGCTCCTTGGGGATGAGCAGTTCTTC | CATPWLLGDEQFF
NA | few | TRBJ1-6 | TRBV6-2/TRBV6-3 | TGTGCCAGCAGTTCCGCGGGACTTTCTTCACCCCTCCACTTT | CASSSAGLSSPLHF
NA | few | TRBJ1-4 | TRBV5-6 | TGTGCCAGCAGCTTGGGTCAGACCAGAAATGAAAAACTGTTTTTT | CASSLGQTRNEKLFF
NA | NA | TRBJ2-1 | TRBV28 | TGTGCCAGCGTTAGGGGCCAGGGGGGGGATGAGCAGTTCTTC | CASVRGQGGDEQFF
TRBD1 | few | TRBJ2-7 | TRBV5-1 | TGCGCCAGCAGCTTGAATACCGGGACAGGGGTCTACGAGCAGTACTTC | CASSLNTGTGVYEQYF
NA | few | TRBJ1-1 | TRBV12-3/TRBV12-4 | TGTGCCAGCAGTTTCGGGGGGAAGGGGACTGAAGCTTTCTTT | CASSFGGKGTEAFF